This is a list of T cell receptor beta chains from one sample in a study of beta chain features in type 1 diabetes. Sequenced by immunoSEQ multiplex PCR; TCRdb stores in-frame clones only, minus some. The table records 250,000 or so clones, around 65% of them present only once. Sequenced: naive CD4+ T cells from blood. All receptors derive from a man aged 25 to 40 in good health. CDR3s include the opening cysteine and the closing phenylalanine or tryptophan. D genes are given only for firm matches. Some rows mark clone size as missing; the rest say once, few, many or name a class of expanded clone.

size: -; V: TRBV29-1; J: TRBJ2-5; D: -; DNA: TGCAGCGCACGCAGGATTTACCAAGAGACCCAGTACTTC; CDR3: CSARRIYQETQYF
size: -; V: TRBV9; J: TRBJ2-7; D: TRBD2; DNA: TGTGCCAGCAGCGTTGGACTAGCGAGGGAGCAGTACTTC; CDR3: CASSVGLAREQYF
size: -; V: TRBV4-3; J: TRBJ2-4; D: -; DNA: TGCGCCAGCAGCCAAGTGGTGGGCGCCAAAAACATTCAGTACTTC; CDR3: CASSQVVGAKNIQYF
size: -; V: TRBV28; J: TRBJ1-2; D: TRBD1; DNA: TGTGCCAGCAGTTTATCGGGACAGGGGACTGGCTACACCTTC; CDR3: CASSLSGQGTGYTF
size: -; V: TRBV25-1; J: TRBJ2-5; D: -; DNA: TGTGCCAGCAGTGATCGAGGGGGTGGGAGAGAGACCCAGTACTTC; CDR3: CASSDRGGGRETQYF
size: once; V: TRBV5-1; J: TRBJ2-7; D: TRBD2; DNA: TGCGCCAGCCAAGCGGGGTCCACCTACGAGCAGTACTTC; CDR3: CASQAGSTYEQYF
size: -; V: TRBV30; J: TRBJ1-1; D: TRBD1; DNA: TGTGCCTGGAGCGCGGGACAGGGAGCTTTCTTT; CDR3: CAWSAGQGAFF
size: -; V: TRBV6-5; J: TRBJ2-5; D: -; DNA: TGTGCCAGCCGCCGCAGTCGAGCGCAAGAGACCCAGTACTTC; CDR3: CASRRSRAQETQYF
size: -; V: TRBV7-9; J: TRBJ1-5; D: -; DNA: TGTGCCAGCAGCCCCAAAGGCGCCGGCAATCAGCCCCAGCATTTT; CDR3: CASSPKGAGNQPQHF
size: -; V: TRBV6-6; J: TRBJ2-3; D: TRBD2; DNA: TGTGCCAGCAGTTTCAGACTAGCGGGAGTCACAGATACGCAGTATTTT; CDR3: CASSFRLAGVTDTQYF
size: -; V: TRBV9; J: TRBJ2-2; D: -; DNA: TGTGCCAGCAGCCCCAACGGAGAAAACACCGGGGAGCTGTTTTTT; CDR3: CASSPNGENTGELFF
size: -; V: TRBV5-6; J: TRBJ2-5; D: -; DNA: TGTGCCACATCGGACGGTCCGGGGAGAGAGACCCAGTACTTC; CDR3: CATSDGPGRETQYF
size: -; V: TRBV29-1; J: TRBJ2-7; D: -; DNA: TGCAGCGTTCAACGCGACTACGAGCAGTACTTC; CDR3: CSVQRDYEQYF
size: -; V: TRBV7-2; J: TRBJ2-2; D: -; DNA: TGTGCCAGCAGTCTACTTAGTATGACCGGGGAGCTGTTTTTT; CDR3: CASSLLSMTGELFF
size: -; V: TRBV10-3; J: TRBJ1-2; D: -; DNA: TGTGCCATCAGGGGCTGGCTCGACGGCTACACCTTC; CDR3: CAIRGWLDGYTF
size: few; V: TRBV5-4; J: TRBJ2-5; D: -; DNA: TGTGCCAGCAGCTCTCTGAAGGAGGCCCAGTACTTC; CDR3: CASSSLKEAQYF
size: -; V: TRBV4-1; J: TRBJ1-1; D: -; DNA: TGCGCCAGCAGCCGAGGGGAGAAGAACACTGAAGCTTTCTTT; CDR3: CASSRGEKNTEAFF
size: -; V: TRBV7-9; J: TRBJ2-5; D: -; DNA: TGTGCCAGCAGCGGTCAAGAGACCCAGTACTTC; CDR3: CASSGQETQYF
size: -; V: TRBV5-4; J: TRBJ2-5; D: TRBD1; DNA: TGTGCCAGCAGCGTGGGGACAGACCAAGAGACCCAGTACTTC; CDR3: CASSVGTDQETQYF
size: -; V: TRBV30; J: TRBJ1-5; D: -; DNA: TGTGCCTGGAGCGGGGCGCAGGGTCAGCCCCAGCATTTT; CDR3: CAWSGAQGQPQHF
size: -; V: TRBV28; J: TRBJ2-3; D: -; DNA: TGTGCCAGCAGTTTAGCAGGGGTATTAGATACGCAGTATTTT; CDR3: CASSLAGVLDTQYF
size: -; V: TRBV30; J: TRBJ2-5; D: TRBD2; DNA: TGTGCCTGGAGCCCTAGCGGGGGGAAGACCCAGTACTTC; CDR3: CAWSPSGGKTQYF